This T cell receptor beta chain comes out of a study of cytomegalovirus exposure and HLA in healthy donors. Study as a whole: A prior analysis found 117 million unique TCR beta sequences from 150 million to 200 million T cells.

PCR employed 60 Vbeta and 13 Jbeta primers. The assay was immunoSEQ multiplex PCR, and TCRdb's table has in-frame clones only and misses some. This sample's table has about 100,000 clones. Comment on this clone: Its antigen is not identified.

Notes on the study in general: There were reportedly fewer N-insertions in an Asian-associated ancestry cluster than the approximately 600-donor mean, in a later analysis. Association of a missense DCLRE1C variant with TCR beta V- and J-gene trimming was reported in a later analysis. Analysis was performed later, and it showed HLA-associated TCR beta chains to be more clonally expanded than equally common others.

V lost 5 bases to trimming and J lost 5 bases, with 7 bases between them. CDR1 and CDR2 (germline): SGHVS, FNYEAQ. CDR3 length equals 12 residues. This chain uses TRBV7-6 with TRBJ2-1, with D unclear. This clonotype was obtained from a man in his fifties in good health and CMV-seronegative. The sequenced material came from PBMCs. This CDR3 is CASSRSNNEQFF. The CDR3, as DNA: TGTGCCAGCAGCCGAAGCAACAATGAGCAGTTCTTC.